Presented here are 32 T cell receptor beta chains from one specimen sequenced in a study of OX40 agonist ivuxolimab in advanced cancers. TCRdb's table, derived via immunoSEQ multiplex PCR, lists solely in-frame clones and lacks some. There are tens of thousands of clones in the sample; approximately 80% occur only once, and 9.5% to 15% lies in the top ten. Material: CD4+ or CD8+ T cells sorted from blood, obtained in a trial of the OX40 agonist ivuxolimab. The receptors here all came from an adult with an advanced solid tumor such as melanoma, head and neck, liver or kidney cancer.

The chain combines TRBV15 with TRBJ2-7, with TRBD2 as a possible D gene (6 bases). CDR3 size: 16 residues. Trimming took off 0 bases at V and 3 bases at J, with 15 bases between the two ends. Germline V CDR1 and CDR2: LNHNV, YYDKDF (reference sequence). The CDR3 spells CATSRETEGTFYEQYF. CDR3 bases: TGTGCCACCAGCAGAGAAACGGAGGGGACTTTCTACGAGCAGTACTTC.

The gene calls are TRBV5-1 and TRBJ2-2, with TRBD1 matching 7 bases. The CDR3 spans 15 residues. Germline trimming cut 4 bases from V and 7 bases from J; bases unmatched to any gene: 10. Germline values: CDR1 SGHRS, CDR2 YFSETQ. The CDR3 loop is CASSGTGTAIGELFF. In nucleotides, the CDR3 is TGCGCCAGCAGCGGAACCGGGACAGCGATCGGGGAGCTGTTTTTT.

This rearrangement joins TRBV6-1 to TRBJ1-4; D unclear. In germline, CDR1 is MNHNS, CDR2 SASEGT. This CDR3 is built from 14 residues. Trimming removed 7 bases from V and 4 bases from J, with 13 bases in between. The CDR3 sequence is CASTEGGSNEKLFF. In DNA form, the CDR3 reads TGTGCCAGCACCGAGGGCGGCAGTAATGAAAAACTGTTTTTT.

This clone was counted between two and nine times. The chain links TRBV2 to TRBJ1-2, with no clear D. V gave up 8 bases and J gave up 2 bases, with 12 bases separating them. The CDR3 totals 13 residues. Looked up from germline, CDR1 is SNHLY and CDR2 is FYNNEI. The CDR3 DNA reads as TGTGCCAGCGCGGAGGGAACGAACTATGGCTACACCTTC. Translating gives CASAEGTNYGYTF.

This clone came up a few times. V is TRBV28 and J is TRBJ2-1; D not certain. The length of the CDR3 is 12 residues. The V end was cut by 0 bases, the J end by 8 bases, with 5 bases between. Per germline, CDR1 MDHEN and CDR2 SYDVKM. DNA of the CDR3: TGTGCCAGCAGTTTATGGATGGATGAGCAGTTCTTC. Protein product: CASSLWMDEQFF.

The rearrangement uses TRBV27 and TRBJ1-2; maybe TRBD1 (5 bases). Trimming cost V 2 bases and J 1 base, with 5 bases left between them. The CDR3 length is 13 residues. From germline, CDR1 is MNHEY and CDR2 SMNVEV (reference sequence). For the CDR3, the DNA is TGTGCCAGCAGTTTAGGGGGTAACTATGGCTACACCTTC. Amino acid sequence: CASSLGGNYGYTF.

V gene TRBV7-2 combines with J gene TRBJ2-1, with 13 nucleotides matching TRBD2. Per germline, CDR1 SGHTA and CDR2 FQGNSA. The CDR3 is 14 residues long. V lost 4 bases, J lost 12 bases, and 6 bases stayed unmatched. The DNA of the CDR3 is TGTGCCAGCAGCTCGGGACTAGCGGGGCCGAGGCAGTTCTTC. The encoded protein is CASSSGLAGPRQFF.

The V call is TRBV28, the J call TRBJ1-2; no clear D. V was trimmed by 8 bases and J by 2 bases, leaving 18 bases between them. The CDR3 totals 15 residues. Germline loops: CDR1 MDHEN, CDR2 SYDVKM. The DNA of the CDR3 is TGTGCCAGCTCCAAATCCCCCAGCTTGAACTATGGCTACACCTTC. Translating gives CASSKSPSLNYGYTF.

This chain joins TRBV28 and TRBJ1-1; TRBD1 agrees at 7 bases. Per germline, CDR1 MDHEN and CDR2 SYDVKM. The CDR3 consists of 16 residues. Trimming removed 0 bases from V and 1 base from J; junction bases left unmatched: 5. CDR3 in amino acids: CASSLWAGQRNTEAFF. The CDR3 DNA reads as TGTGCCAGCAGTTTATGGGCGGGACAGAGGAACACTGAAGCTTTCTTT. The full variable domain, rest sourced from reference TRBV28 and TRBJ1-1, is DVKVTQSSRYLVKRTGEKVFLECVQDMDHENMFWYRQDPGLGLRLIYFSYDVKMKEKGDIPEGYSVSREKKERFSLILESASTNQTSMYLCASSLWAGQRNTEAFFGQGTRLTVV.

CDR3 in amino acids: CASSQAGGWTGELFF. The DNA of the CDR3 is TGCGCCAGCAGTCAAGCGGGGGGCTGGACCGGGGAGCTGTTTTTT. The chain is built from TRBV23-1 and TRBJ2-2; TRBD2 matches at 8 bases. TRBV23-1 is classed as an ORF, of uncertain function. This CDR3 has 15 residues. V lost 2 bases and J lost 5; bases outside the gene matches: 4.

The chain employs TRBV6-1 and TRBJ2-7; tentatively, D is TRBD2 (6 bases). Looked up from germline, CDR1 is MNHNS and CDR2 is SASEGT. This CDR3 spans 13 amino acids. V lost 5 bases and J lost 2, with 10 bases in between. DNA of the CDR3: TGTGCCAGCAGTCTCCGGACTACCTACGAGCAGTACTTC. This codes for CASSLRTTYEQYF.

The V gene is TRBV10-3, the J gene TRBJ2-7, with D unclear. Germline values: CDR1 ENHRY, CDR2 SYGVKD. CDR3 size: 13 residues. V lost 3 bases, J lost 2 bases, and 8 bases lay in between. The chain's CDR3 is CAISETAAYEQYF. The CDR3 coding sequence is TGTGCCATCAGTGAAACGGCCGCCTACGAGCAGTACTTC.

This chain joins TRBV7-6 and TRBJ2-5; TRBD2 matches at 8 bases. Germline CDR1 is SGHVS and CDR2 is FNYEAQ. The CDR3 sequence is 16 residues long. V shed 5 bases and J 3 bases; nucleotides not matched to a gene: 11. The CDR3 nucleotides are TGTGCCAGCAGCCCCGGGGGGGCGGGGGGAAAAGAGACCCAGTACTTC. Its translation is CASSPGGAGGKETQYF.

The CDR3 sequence is CASSLGGPEFF. As DNA, the CDR3 is TGTGCCAGCAGCTTAGGTGGGCCGGAGTTCTTC. This rearrangement joins TRBV11-2 to TRBJ2-1; the D is unclear. Germline loops: CDR1 SGHAT, CDR2 FQNNGV. V was pared by 1 base and J by 14 bases, with 9 bases between. There are 11 residues in the CDR3. Full variable domain (rest looked up from reference TRBV11-2 and TRBJ2-1): EAGVAQSPRYKIIEKRQSVAFWCNPISGHATLYWYQQILGQGPKLLIQFQNNGVVDDSQLPKDRFSAERLKGVDSTLKIQPAKLEDSAVYLCASSLGGPEFFGPGTRLTVL.

The gene calls are TRBV7-8 and TRBJ2-7; no firm D call. This CDR3 has 13 amino acids. From germline, CDR1 is SGHVS and CDR2 FQNEAQ. Trimming cost V 1 base and J 6 bases, with 10 bases left between them. The CDR3 loop is CASSLDTLLEQYF. Written as DNA, the CDR3 is TGTGCCAGCAGCTTAGATACCCTACTCGAGCAGTACTTC.

The rearrangement joins TRBV4-1 to TRBJ2-5; a possible D gene is TRBD2 (5 bases). The CDR3 covers 14 residues. Trimming cost V 1 base and J 3 bases, with 9 bases left between them. Germline V gene lookup returns CDR1 MGHRA and CDR2 YSYEKL. The CDR3 bases are TGCGCCAGCAGCCAAGTGGACGGGAAAGAGACCCAGTACTTC. Translation gives CASSQVDGKETQYF.

In its sample, this clone was seen once. V is TRBV7-8 and J is TRBJ1-3; D is uncertain. The CDR3 length is 10 residues. The ends were cut back, 8 bases at V and 3 bases at J, with 2 bases in the middle. Germline CDR1 is SGHVS and CDR2 is FQNEAQ. CDR3: CASRGNTIYF. The CDR3 DNA is TGTGCCAGCCGTGGAAACACCATATATTTT.

The V call is TRBV13, the J call TRBJ2-5; possibly TRBD2 for D (5 bases). The J call may be in error: the DNA end matches TRBJ2-7 better. This CDR3 is 15 amino acids long. CDR1 is PRHDT, CDR2 FYEKMQ, per germline (reference sequence). CDR3 region: CASSLGTGVTYEQYF. The CDR3 DNA is TGTGCCAGCAGCTTAGGTACCGGGGTAACCTACGAGCAGTACTTC.

The CDR3 loop reads CASRQGTNEKLFF. DNA for the CDR3: TGTGCCAGCCGGCAGGGGACGAATGAAAAACTGTTTTTT. The gene calls are TRBV5-4 and TRBJ1-4, with a possible D match to TRBD1 (6 bases). CDR1 and CDR2 from the germline V gene are SGHNT and YYREEE (reference sequence). The ends were cut back, 7 bases at V and 5 bases at J, with 12 bases in the middle. This CDR3 has 13 residues.

The J gene is TRBJ2-1, the V gene TRBV5-1, with 12 bases aligning to TRBD1. CDR3 length equals 16 residues. Trimming at V came to 0 bases and at J to 7 bases, leaving 5 bases not matched to a gene. CDR1 is SGHRS, CDR2 YFSETQ, per germline. This CDR3 is CASSLAPGQGANEQFF. The CDR3 DNA follows: TGCGCCAGCAGCTTGGCGCCGGGACAGGGGGCGAATGAGCAGTTCTTC.

The V gene is TRBV5-8, the J gene TRBJ1-1, with unresolved D. CDR3 size: 15 residues. Germline V CDR1 and CDR2: SGHTS, YDEGEE. The V end was cut by 4 bases, the J end by 0 bases, with 13 bases between. CDR3 sequence reads: CASSHPANMNTEAFF. The CDR3 region has the DNA TGTGCCAGCAGCCACCCCGCCAACATGAACACTGAAGCTTTCTTT.

The chain recombines TRBV4-1 with TRBJ2-1, with 10 bases lining up with TRBD2. The CDR3 length is 17 residues. The ends lost 3 bases at V and 6 bases at J; junction bases unmatched: 11. Germline assignment: CDR1 MGHRA and CDR2 YSYEKL. The CDR3 nucleotides are TGCGCCAGCAGCCAGGACTCTGGACTAGCGGCCCTCAATGAGCAGTTCTTC. Protein: CASSQDSGLAALNEQFF.

Note on this clone: An end of the junction does not agree with germline; a read error may underlie this. This chain connects TRBV7-7 to TRBJ2-7; the D is unclear. CDR3 length: 14 residues. Per the germline V gene, CDR1 is SSHAT and CDR2 is FNYEAQ (reference sequence). The CDR3 here is CASSLDYGLGEQYF. DNA of the CDR3: TGTGCTAGCAGCTTAGATTATGGGTTGGGAGAGCAGTACTTC.

The chain joins TRBV7-9 to TRBJ1-1, with D tentatively TRBD1 (6 bases). CDR1 and CDR2 (germline): SEHNR, FQNEAQ (reference sequence). The CDR3 has 14 amino acids. V lost 3 bases, J lost 5 bases, and 13 bases lay in between. The CDR3 spells CASSFGQLWTEAFF. In DNA, the CDR3 is TGTGCCAGCAGCTTCGGACAGCTTTGGACTGAAGCTTTCTTT.

This clone came up a few times. This rearrangement joins TRBV6-6 to TRBJ2-7; no firm D call. The V end lost 0 bases, the J end lost 4 bases, and 7 bases lay between the germline ends. The CDR3 runs to 13 residues. Looked up from germline, CDR1 is MNHNY and CDR2 is SVGAGI (reference sequence). In DNA, the CDR3 is TGTGCCAGCAGTTACTCGACCTTATACGAGCAGTACTTC. Residues: CASSYSTLYEQYF.

The rearrangement links TRBV11-2 to TRBJ2-7; no clear D. CDR3 length: 14 residues. Germline CDR1 and CDR2: SGHAT and FQNNGV. Trimming took off 1 base at V and 3 bases at J, with 10 bases between the two ends. The CDR3 is CASSLGGTLYEQYF. CDR3 nucleotides: TGTGCCAGCAGCTTAGGGGGTACGCTCTACGAGCAGTACTTC.

V usage is TRBV5-1 and J usage is TRBJ2-5, with 7 bases that match TRBD1. The better agreement between TRBJ2-7 and the DNA end casts doubt on the J call. The CDR3 loop spans 16 amino acids. Germline-derived CDR1 and CDR2 are SGHRS and YFSETQ. CDR3 region: CASSRQPRDSSYEQYF. In DNA, the CDR3 is TGCGCCAGCAGCAGGCAACCCCGGGACAGCTCCTACGAGCAGTACTTC.

The chain recombines TRBV6-1 with TRBJ2-7, with 11 positions matching TRBD1. The CDR3 runs to 15 residues. The trim removed 6 bases at V and 2 bases at J, leaving 6 bases unmatched. Germline V gives CDR1 MNHNS, CDR2 SASEGT. CDR3 nucleotide sequence: TGTGCCAGCAGCCAGGGACAGGGGGTCCCCTACGAGCAGTACTTC. This sequence encodes CASSQGQGVPYEQYF.

The rearrangement uses TRBV29-1 and TRBJ2-1, with a tentative D call TRBD2 (6 bases). There are 12 residues in the CDR3. The V and J ends lost 4 bases and 7 bases respectively, with 11 bases between them. Germline values: CDR1 SQVTM, CDR2 ANQGSEA. DNA of the CDR3: TGCAGCGTTGTTCGGGAGTGGAATGAGCAGTTCTTC. Its protein is CSVVREWNEQFF.

The chain has TRBV2 and TRBJ2-7, with 8 bases aligning to TRBD1. Trimming at V came to 1 base and at J to 7 bases, leaving 3 bases not matched to a gene. Germline CDR1 SNHLY, CDR2 FYNNEI. The CDR3 contains 13 residues. CDR3 coding DNA: TGTGCCAGCAGTGAAGACAGGGGGTTTGAGCAGTACTTC. This gives the protein CASSEDRGFEQYF.

This clone was counted a few times. This chain links TRBV2 with TRBJ2-7, with D maybe TRBD2 (5 bases). Germline CDR1 is SNHLY and CDR2 is FYNNEI. The CDR3 consists of 12 residues. The ends were cut back, 7 bases at V and 7 bases at J, with 14 bases in the middle. The CDR3 DNA reads as TGTGCCAGCATGGTCGGCAGCGGAGAGCAGTACTTC. The encoded protein is CASMVGSGEQYF. Looking up the rest from reference TRBV2 and TRBJ2-7 gives the full variable domain: EPEVTQTPSHQVTQMGQEVILRCVPISNHLYFYWYRQILGQKVEFLVSFYNNEISEKSEIFDDQFSVERPDGSNFTLKIRSTKLEDSAMYFCASMVGSGEQYFGPGTRLTVT.

The V gene is TRBV5-1, the J gene TRBJ2-5; D is uncertain. CDR1 and CDR2 (germline): SGHRS, YFSETQ. V shed 4 bases and J shed 4 bases, with 17 bases lying between them. CDR3 length: 15 amino acids. The CDR3 here is CASSPAVGPGETQYF. For the CDR3, the DNA is TGCGCCAGCAGCCCGGCGGTTGGGCCCGGAGAGACCCAGTACTTC.